Each of the 3 T cell receptor beta chains below was sequenced from the same sample in a study of CD8 T cells in Susac syndrome. Reverse transcription of about 0.45 to 1 ug RNA used random hexamers. One entry per CDR3 protein, called by TCRdb with MiXCR from the immunoSEQ multiplex PCR reads. The table lists some 120,000 distinct CDR3 sequences, around nine tenths of them singletons. Sequencing was carried out using CD4+ T cells from PBMCs. Source of these receptors: a human donor in good health.

The chain links TRBV19 to TRBJ2-7; 10 bases are shared with TRBD1. Germline V gene data show CDR1 as LNHDA and CDR2 as SQIVND (reference sequence). With V trimmed by 3 bases and J by 2 bases, 7 bases remained unmatched. The CDR3 covers 16 residues. In DNA form, the CDR3 reads TGTGCCAGTAGTATGGTCCGGGACAGGGGCACCTACGAGCAGTACTTC. This translates into CASSMVRDRGTYEQYF.

This rearrangement joins TRBV7-2 to TRBJ2-3; D remains ambiguous. V gave up 2 bases and J gave up 5 bases, with 8 bases separating them. The CDR3 totals 13 residues. Germline-derived CDR1 and CDR2 are SGHTA and FQGNSA. CDR3: CASSLSHGDTQYF. The CDR3 DNA reads TGTGCCAGCAGCTTATCCCACGGAGATACGCAGTATTTT.

This chain connects TRBV6-5 to TRBJ2-2, with 9 bases aligning to TRBD1. The CDR3 spans 17 residues. Germline-derived CDR1 and CDR2 are MNHEY and SVGAGI. V dropped 4 bases and J dropped 2; count of bases not matched to a gene: 8. The CDR3 spells CASSFLQGALNTGELFF. In nucleotides, the CDR3 is TGTGCCAGCAGTTTCCTACAGGGGGCTTTAAACACCGGGGAGCTGTTTTTT.